What follows are 6 T cell receptor beta chains derived from one specimen sequenced in a study of T-cell reconstitution after alpha-beta-depleted transplantation in children. Researchers prepared the TCRbeta library using unique molecular identifiers, the study reports. MiXCR, applied by TCRdb to the PCR reads, yields one record per CDR3 protein. The data hold roughly 200,000 distinct CDR3 sequences, with about 14% observed a single time. Sequencing was performed on PBMCs from the stem cell graft donor, taken from the stem cell graft. Receptor source: a human donor who donated a stem cell graft to a child with acute lymphoblastic leukemia.

The rearrangement uses TRBV5-1 and TRBJ2-1; TRBD2 matches 12 bases. With 6 bases clipped from V and 3 bases from J, the junction kept 13 bases outside the gene matches. The germline CDR1 and CDR2 sequences are SGHRS and YFSETQ. This CDR3 comprises 18 residues. The CDR3 spells CASTDGTSGFSIYNEQFF. Here the CDR3 DNA reads TGCGCCAGCACGGACGGGACTAGCGGGTTCTCCATCTACAATGAGCAGTTCTTC.

The table lists this clonotype with a few counts. V is TRBV5-1 and J is TRBJ1-1, with D unclear. V gave up 6 bases and J gave up 1 base, with 13 bases separating them. Germline assignment: CDR1 SGHRS and CDR2 YFSETQ. The CDR3 is 14 residues long. CDR3 coding DNA: TGCGCCAGCACTCTATCAGACTCGAACACTGAAGCTTTCTTT. Translation gives CASTLSDSNTEAFF.

This clonotype occurred many times. The rearrangement links TRBV6-6 to TRBJ2-7; 7 bases map to TRBD2. Germline V CDR1 and CDR2: MNHNY, SVGAGI (reference sequence). The CDR3 covers 12 residues. V shed 11 bases and J 0 bases; nucleotides not matched to a gene: 4. CDR3 amino acids: CAVQRDSYEQYF. CDR3 in DNA: TGTGCCGTTCAGCGGGACTCCTACGAGCAGTACTTC.

The table lists this clonotype with many counts. The chain links TRBV29-1 to TRBJ2-3; D could derive from TRBD1 or TRBD2 (6 bases each). Germline CDR1 is SQVTM and CDR2 is ANQGSEA. Deletions cut 3 bases from V and 3 bases from J, with 16 bases between. This CDR3 is built from 15 residues. The CDR3 coding sequence is TGCAGCGTTGAGGGGCGCCGGGGGCATACAGATACGCAGTATTTT. Its translation: CSVEGRRGHTDTQYF.

This clonotype was detected ten times or more. The rearrangement links TRBV29-1 to TRBJ1-3; D gene ambiguous. V lost 5 bases and J 4 bases, leaving 21 bases between the germline ends. CDR3 length equals 16 residues. Germline V lookup: CDR1 SQVTM, CDR2 ANQGSEA. CDR3 in DNA: TGCAGCGTTTCGTATGGAACGCCGAAGAGGGGAAACACCATATATTTT. Its protein is CSVSYGTPKRGNTIYF.

This clonotype was detected many times. The V call is TRBV7-2, the J call TRBJ2-2; D is undetermined. Deletions cut 5 bases from V and 6 bases from J, with 7 bases between. The CDR3 has 12 residues. The germline gives CDR1 SGHTA, CDR2 FQGNSA. CDR3 nucleotide sequence: TGTGCCAGCAGCCGCGATTCCGGGGAGCTGTTTTTT. Protein: CASSRDSGELFF.